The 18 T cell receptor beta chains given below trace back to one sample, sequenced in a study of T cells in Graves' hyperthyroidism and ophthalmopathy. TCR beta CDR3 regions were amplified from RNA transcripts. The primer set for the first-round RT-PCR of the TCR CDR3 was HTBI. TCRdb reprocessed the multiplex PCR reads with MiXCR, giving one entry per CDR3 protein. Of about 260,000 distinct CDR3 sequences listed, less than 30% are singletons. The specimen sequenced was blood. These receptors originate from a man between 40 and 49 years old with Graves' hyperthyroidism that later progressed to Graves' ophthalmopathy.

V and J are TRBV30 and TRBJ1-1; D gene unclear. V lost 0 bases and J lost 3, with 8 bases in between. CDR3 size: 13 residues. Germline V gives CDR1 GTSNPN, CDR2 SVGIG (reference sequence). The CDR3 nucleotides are TGTGCCTGGAGTGTGGCGGCTGACACTGAAGCTTTCTTT. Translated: CAWSVAADTEAFF.

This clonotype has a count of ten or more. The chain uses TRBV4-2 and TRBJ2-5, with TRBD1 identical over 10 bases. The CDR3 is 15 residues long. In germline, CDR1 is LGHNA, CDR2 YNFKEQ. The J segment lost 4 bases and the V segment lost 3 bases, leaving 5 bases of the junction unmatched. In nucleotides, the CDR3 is TGTGCCAGCAGCCAGGTGGGACAGGGGATAGAGACCCAGTACTTC. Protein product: CASSQVGQGIETQYF.

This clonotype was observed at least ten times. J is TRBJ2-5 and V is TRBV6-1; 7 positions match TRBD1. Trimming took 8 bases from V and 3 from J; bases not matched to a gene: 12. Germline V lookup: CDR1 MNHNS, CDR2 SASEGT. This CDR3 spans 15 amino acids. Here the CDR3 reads CASAYYRGGEETQYF. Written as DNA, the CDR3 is TGTGCCAGCGCCTACTACAGGGGTGGGGAAGAGACCCAGTACTTC.

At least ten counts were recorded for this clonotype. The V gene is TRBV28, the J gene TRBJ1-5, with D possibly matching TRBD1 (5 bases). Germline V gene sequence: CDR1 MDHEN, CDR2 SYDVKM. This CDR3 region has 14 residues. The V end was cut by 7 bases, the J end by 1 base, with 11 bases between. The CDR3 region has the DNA TGTGCCAGCACCACGGACAAAAGCAATCAGCCCCAGCATTTT. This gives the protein CASTTDKSNQPQHF.

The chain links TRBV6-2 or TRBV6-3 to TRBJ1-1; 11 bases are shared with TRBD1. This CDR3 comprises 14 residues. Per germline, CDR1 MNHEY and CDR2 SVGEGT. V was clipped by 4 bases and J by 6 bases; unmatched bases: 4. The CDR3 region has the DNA TGTGCCAGCAGTTTTGGACAGGGGGCGTCTGAAGCTTTCTTT. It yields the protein CASSFGQGASEAFF.

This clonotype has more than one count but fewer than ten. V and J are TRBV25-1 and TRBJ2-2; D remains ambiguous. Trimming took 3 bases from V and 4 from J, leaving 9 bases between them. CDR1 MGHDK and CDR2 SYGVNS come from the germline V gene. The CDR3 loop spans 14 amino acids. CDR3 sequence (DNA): TGTGCCAGCAGTGATGCATCCTTCACCGGGGAGCTGTTTTTT. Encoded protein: CASSDASFTGELFF.

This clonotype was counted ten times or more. CDR3 DNA: TGCAGTGCTAGGGACGGGACAGTCAATGAAAAACTGTTTTTT. Amino acid sequence: CSARDGTVNEKLFF. The genes are TRBV20-1 and TRBJ1-4, with TRBD1 matching 7 bases. CDR3 length: 14 amino acids. With V trimmed by 3 bases and J by 5 bases, 6 bases remained unmatched. Looked up from germline, CDR1 is DFQATT and CDR2 is SNEGSKA (reference sequence).

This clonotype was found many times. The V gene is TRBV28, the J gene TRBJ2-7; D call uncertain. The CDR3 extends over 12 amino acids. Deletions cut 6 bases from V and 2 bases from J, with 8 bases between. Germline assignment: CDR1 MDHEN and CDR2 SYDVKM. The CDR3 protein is CASRSAPYEQYF. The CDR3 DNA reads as TGTGCCAGCAGGTCGGCCCCCTACGAGCAGTACTTC.

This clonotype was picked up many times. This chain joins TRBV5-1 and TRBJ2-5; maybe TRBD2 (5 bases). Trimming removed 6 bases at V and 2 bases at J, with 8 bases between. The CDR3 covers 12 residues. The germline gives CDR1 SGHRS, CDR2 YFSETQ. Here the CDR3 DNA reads TGCGCCAGCACCCCGGGACAAGAGACCCAGTACTTC. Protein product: CASTPGQETQYF. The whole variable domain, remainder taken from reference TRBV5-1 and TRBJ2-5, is KAGVTQTPRYLIKTRGQQVTLSCSPISGHRSVSWYQQTPGQGLQFLFEYFSETQRNKGNFPGRFSGRQFSNSRSEMNVSTLELGDSALYLCASTPGQETQYFGPGTRLLVL.

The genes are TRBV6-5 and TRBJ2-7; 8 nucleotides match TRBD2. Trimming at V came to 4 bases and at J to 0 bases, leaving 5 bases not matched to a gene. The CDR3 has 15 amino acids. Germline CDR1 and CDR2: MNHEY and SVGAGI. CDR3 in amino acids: CASSFTSGPSYEQYF. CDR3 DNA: TGTGCCAGCAGTTTCACTAGCGGACCCTCCTACGAGCAGTACTTC.

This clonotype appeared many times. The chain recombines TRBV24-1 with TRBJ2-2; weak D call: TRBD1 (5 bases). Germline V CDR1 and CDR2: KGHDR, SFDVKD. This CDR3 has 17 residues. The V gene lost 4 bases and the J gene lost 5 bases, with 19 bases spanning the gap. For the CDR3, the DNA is TGTGCCACCAGTGACCCCTCCTCCGGACACCCAACCGGGGAGCTGTTTTTT. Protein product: CATSDPSSGHPTGELFF.

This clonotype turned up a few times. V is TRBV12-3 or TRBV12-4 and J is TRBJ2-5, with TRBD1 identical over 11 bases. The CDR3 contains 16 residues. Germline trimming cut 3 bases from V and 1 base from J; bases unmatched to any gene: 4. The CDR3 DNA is TGTGCCAGCAGTTTCGGGACAGGGGGGATCCAAGAGACCCAGTACTTC. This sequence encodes CASSFGTGGIQETQYF.

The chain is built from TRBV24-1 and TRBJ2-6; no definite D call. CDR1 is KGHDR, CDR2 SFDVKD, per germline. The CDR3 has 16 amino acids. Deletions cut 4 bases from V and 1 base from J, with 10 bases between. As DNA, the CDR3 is TGTGCCACCAGTGACCCTGTGGGGTCTGGGGCCAACGTCCTGACTTTC. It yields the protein CATSDPVGSGANVLTF.

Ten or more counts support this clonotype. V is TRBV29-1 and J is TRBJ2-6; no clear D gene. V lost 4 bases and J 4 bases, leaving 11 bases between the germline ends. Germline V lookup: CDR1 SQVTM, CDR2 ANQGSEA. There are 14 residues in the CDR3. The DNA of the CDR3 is TGCAGCGTTGTAGGTGCTCTGGGGGCCAACGTCCTGACTTTC. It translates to CSVVGALGANVLTF.

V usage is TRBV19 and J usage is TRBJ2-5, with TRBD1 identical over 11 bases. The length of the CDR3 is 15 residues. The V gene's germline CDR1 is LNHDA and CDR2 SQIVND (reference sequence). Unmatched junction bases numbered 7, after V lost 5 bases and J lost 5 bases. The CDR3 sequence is CASSPRTGGDETQYF. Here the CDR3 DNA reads TGTGCCAGTAGTCCGAGGACAGGGGGCGATGAGACCCAGTACTTC.

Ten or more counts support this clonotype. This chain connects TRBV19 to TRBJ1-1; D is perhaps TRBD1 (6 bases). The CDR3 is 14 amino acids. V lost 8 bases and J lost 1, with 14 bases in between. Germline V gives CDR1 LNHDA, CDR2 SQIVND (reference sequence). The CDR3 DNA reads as TGTGCCAGTGGAGACAGGAGCCCGAACACTGAAGCTTTCTTT. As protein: CASGDRSPNTEAFF.

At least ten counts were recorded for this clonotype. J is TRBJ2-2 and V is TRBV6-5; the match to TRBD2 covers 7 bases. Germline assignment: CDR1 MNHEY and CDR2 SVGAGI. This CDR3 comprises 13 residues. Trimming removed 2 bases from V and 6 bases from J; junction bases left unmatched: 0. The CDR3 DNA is TGTGCCAGCAGTTACGCGGGAGCCGGGGAGCTGTTTTTT. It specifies CASSYAGAGELFF.

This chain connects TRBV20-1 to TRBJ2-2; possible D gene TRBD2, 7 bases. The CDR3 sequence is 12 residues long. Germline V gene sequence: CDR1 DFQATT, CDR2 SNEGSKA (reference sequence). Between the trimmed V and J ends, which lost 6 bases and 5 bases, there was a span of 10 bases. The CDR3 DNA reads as TGCAGTGCAGGGGGGGGGACCGGGGAGCTGTTTTTT. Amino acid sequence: CSAGGGTGELFF.